This TCR beta chain was sequenced for a study of blood T cell repertoires in COVID-19. About the research overall: There were acute and convalescent COVID-19 samples, and they came from the United States, Italy and Spain. The analysed material was cDNA or gDNA that came from T cells, B-cell-depleted T cells, or PBMCs.

Authors' data handling: Estimates of nucleated cell counts were drawn from the amplification of reference gene primers. This table comes from immunoSEQ multiplex PCR, and its TCRdb copy is limited to in-frame clones, with some not included. The DNA was the basis for D and trimming; V, J and clone size are from that table. The sample has tens of thousands of clones; almost 90% are singletons. V shed 0 bases and J shed 4 bases, with 8 bases lying between them. This CDR3 is 14 amino acids long. Looked up from germline, CDR1 is SGHRS and CDR2 is YFSETQ. The sequence was obtained from a woman aged 65 to 85 with acute or convalescent COVID-19. The chain employs TRBV5-1 and TRBJ2-1, with a weak D call TRBD2 (6 bases). Specimen: peripheral blood. CDR3 nucleotide sequence: TGCGCCAGCAGCTTGGGACTAGAGTACAATGAGCAGTTCTTC. Translated, it gives CASSLGLEYNEQFF.